This T cell receptor (beta chain) was retrieved from a study of OX40 agonist ivuxolimab in advanced cancers. Generated by immunoSEQ multiplex PCR, the TCRdb table keeps only in-frame clones and is missing some. The table shows some 150,000 clones, with roughly 91% occurring only once. The sequences come from CD4+ or CD8+ T cells sorted from blood, collected in a trial of the OX40 agonist ivuxolimab. This clonotype was sampled from an adult with an advanced solid tumor such as melanoma, head and neck, liver or kidney cancer.

The chain's CDR3 is CASSRQGGNTIYF. The CDR3 region has the DNA TGTGCCAGCAGTCGACAGGGGGGAAACACCATATATTTT. This sequence joins TRBV2 and TRBJ1-3; TRBD1 agrees at 8 bases. The CDR3 is 13 residues long. After removal of 5 bases from V and 4 bases from J, the junction contained 1 base not matched to a gene. Germline V lookup: CDR1 SNHLY, CDR2 FYNNEI.